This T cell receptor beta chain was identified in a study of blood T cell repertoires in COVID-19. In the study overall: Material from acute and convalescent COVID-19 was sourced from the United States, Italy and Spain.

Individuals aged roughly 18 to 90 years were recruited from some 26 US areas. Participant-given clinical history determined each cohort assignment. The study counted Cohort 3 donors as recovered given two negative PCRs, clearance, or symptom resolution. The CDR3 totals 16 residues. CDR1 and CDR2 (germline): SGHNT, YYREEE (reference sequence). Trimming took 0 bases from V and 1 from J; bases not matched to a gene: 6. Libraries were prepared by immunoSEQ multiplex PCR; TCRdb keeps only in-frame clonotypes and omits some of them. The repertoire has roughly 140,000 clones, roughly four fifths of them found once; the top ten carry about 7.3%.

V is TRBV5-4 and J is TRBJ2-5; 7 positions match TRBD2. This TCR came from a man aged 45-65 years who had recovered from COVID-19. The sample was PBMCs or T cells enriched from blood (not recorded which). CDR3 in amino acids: CASSLGGRGVQETQYF. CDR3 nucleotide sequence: TGTGCCAGCAGCTTGGGGGGTCGGGGGGTCCAAGAGACCCAGTACTTC.